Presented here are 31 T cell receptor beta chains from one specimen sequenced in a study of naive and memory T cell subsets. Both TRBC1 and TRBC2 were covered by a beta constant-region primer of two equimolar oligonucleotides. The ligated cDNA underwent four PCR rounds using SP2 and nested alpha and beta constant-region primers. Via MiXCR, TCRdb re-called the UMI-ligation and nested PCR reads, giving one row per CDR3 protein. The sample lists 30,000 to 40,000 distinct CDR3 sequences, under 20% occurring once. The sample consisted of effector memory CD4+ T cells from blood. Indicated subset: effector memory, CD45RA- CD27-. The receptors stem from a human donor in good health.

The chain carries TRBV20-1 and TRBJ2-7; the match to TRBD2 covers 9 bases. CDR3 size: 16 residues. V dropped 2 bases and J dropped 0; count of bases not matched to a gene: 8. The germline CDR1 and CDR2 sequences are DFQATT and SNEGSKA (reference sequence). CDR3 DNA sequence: TGCAGTGCTAGAAAAACTAGCGGGTGGAGCTCCTACGAGCAGTACTTC. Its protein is CSARKTSGWSSYEQYF.

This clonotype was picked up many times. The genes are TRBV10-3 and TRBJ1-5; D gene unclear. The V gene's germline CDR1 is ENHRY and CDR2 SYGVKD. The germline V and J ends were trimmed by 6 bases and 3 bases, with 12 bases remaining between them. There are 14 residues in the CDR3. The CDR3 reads CAISRSGDNQPQHF. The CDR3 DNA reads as TGTGCCATCAGCCGGAGTGGGGACAATCAGCCCCAGCATTTT.

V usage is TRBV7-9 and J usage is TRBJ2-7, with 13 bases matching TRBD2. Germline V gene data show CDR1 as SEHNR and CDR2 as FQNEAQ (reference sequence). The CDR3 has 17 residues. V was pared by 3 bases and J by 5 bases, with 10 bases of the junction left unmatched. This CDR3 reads CASSFLTSGRSPNEQYF. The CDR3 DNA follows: TGTGCCAGCAGCTTCCTGACTAGCGGGAGGTCTCCTAACGAGCAGTACTTC.

The CDR3: CASSLDDLIRNTEAFF. In nucleotides, the CDR3 is TGTGCCAGCAGTTTGGATGACCTAATCAGGAACACTGAAGCTTTCTTT. The chain combines TRBV28 with TRBJ1-1, with D uncertain. The CDR3 runs to 16 residues. Germline CDR1 reads MDHEN; CDR2 reads SYDVKM. V was trimmed by 3 bases and J by 1 base, leaving 15 bases between them.

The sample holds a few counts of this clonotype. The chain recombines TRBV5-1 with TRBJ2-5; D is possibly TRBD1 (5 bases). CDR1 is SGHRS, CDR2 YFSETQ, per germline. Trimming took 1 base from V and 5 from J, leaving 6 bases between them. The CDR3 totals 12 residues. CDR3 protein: CASSLYRETQYF. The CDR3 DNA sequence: TGCGCCAGCAGCTTGTACAGGGAGACCCAGTACTTC.

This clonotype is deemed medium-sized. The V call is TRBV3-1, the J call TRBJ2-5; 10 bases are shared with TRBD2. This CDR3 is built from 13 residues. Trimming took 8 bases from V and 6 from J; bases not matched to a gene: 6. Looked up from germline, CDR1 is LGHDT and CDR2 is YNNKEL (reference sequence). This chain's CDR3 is CASHSSGSKTQYF. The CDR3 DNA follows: TGTGCCAGCCACTCTAGCGGGAGTAAGACCCAGTACTTC.

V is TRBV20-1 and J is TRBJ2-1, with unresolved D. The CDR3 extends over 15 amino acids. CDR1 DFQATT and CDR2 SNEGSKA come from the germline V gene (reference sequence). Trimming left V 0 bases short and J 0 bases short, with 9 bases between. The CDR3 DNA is TGCAGTGCTAGAGATCGCTGGGCCTCCTACAATGAGCAGTTCTTC. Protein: CSARDRWASYNEQFF.

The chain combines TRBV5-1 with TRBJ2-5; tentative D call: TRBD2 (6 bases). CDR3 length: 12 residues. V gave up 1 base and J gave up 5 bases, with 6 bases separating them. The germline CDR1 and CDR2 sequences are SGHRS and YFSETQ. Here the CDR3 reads CASSLRGETQYF. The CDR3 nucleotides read TGCGCCAGCAGCTTGCGGGGGGAGACCCAGTACTTC. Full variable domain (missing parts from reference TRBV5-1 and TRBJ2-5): KAGVTQTPRYLIKTRGQQVTLSCSPISGHRSVSWYQQTPGQGLQFLFEYFSETQRNKGNFPGRFSGRQFSNSRSEMNVSTLELGDSALYLCASSLRGETQYFGPGTRLLVL.

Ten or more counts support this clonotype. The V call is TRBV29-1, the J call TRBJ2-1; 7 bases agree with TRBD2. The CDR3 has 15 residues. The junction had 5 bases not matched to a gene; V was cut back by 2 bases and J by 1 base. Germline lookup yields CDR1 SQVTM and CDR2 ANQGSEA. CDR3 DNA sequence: TGCAGCGTTGAAAGACCTAGCGGATCCTACAATGAGCAGTTCTTC. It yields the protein CSVERPSGSYNEQFF.

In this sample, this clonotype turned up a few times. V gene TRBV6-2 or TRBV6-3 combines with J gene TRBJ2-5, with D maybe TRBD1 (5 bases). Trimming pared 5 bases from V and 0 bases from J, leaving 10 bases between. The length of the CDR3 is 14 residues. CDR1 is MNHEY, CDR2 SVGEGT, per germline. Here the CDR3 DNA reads TGTGCCAGCAGTAGACAGCTGTACCAAGAGACCCAGTACTTC. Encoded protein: CASSRQLYQETQYF.

The CDR3 loop reads CAISDRGGQETQYF. The CDR3 region has the DNA TGTGCCATCAGTGATCGTGGCGGACAAGAGACCCAGTACTTC. This sequence joins TRBV10-3 and TRBJ2-5, with unresolved D. Trimming took off 3 bases at V and 2 bases at J, with 10 bases between the two ends. Germline V gives CDR1 ENHRY, CDR2 SYGVKD. The CDR3 runs to 14 residues.

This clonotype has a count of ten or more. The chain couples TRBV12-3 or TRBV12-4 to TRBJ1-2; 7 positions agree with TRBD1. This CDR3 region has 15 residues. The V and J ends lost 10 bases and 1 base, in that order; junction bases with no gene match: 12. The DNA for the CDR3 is TGTGCCACCCCAGAGGGGACAGAAAATAACTATGGCTACACCTTC. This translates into CATPEGTENNYGYTF.

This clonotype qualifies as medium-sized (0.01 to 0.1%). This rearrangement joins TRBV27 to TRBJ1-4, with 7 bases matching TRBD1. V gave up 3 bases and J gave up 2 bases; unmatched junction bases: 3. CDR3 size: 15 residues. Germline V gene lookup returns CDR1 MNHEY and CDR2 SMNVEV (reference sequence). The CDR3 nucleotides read TGTGCCAGCAGTTTTTTCAGGGGGACTAATGAAAAACTGTTTTTT. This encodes CASSFFRGTNEKLFF.

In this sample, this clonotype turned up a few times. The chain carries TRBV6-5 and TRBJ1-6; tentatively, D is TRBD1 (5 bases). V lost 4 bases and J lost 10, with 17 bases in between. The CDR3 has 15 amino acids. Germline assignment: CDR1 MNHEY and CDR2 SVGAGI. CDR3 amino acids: CASSLGQWRGSPLHF. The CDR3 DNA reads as TGTGCCAGCAGTTTGGGGCAGTGGAGAGGCTCACCCCTCCACTTT.

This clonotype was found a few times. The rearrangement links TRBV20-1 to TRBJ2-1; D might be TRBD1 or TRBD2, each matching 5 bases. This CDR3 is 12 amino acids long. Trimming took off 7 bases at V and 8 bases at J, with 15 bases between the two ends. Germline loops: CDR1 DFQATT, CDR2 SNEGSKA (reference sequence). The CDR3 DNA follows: TGCAGTGTGTTGGGGACCCCCGATGAGCAGTTCTTC. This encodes CSVLGTPDEQFF.

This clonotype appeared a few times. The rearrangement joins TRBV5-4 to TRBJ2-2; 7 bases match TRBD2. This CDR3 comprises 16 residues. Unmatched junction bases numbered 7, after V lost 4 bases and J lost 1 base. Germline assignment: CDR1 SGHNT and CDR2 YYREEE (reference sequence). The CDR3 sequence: CASSQRGGRNTGELFF. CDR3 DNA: TGTGCCAGCAGCCAAAGGGGCGGGAGGAACACCGGGGAGCTGTTTTTT. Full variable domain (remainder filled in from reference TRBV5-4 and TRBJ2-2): ETGVTQSPTHLIKTRGQQVTLRCSSQSGHNTVSWYQQALGQGPQFIFQYYREEENGRGNFPPRFSGLQFPNYSSELNVNALELDDSALYLCASSQRGGRNTGELFFGEGSRLTVL.

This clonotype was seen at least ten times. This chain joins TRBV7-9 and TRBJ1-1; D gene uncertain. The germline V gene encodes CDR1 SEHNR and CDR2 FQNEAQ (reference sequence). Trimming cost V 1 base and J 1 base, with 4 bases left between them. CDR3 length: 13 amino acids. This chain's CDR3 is CASSLDSNTEAFF. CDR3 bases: TGTGCCAGCAGCTTAGATTCGAACACTGAAGCTTTCTTT.

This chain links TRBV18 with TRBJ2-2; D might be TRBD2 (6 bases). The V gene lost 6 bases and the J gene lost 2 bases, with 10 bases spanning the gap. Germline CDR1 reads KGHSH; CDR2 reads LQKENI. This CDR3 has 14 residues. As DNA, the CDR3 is TGTGCCAGCTCCGGGACTCTCAACACCGGGGAGCTGTTTTTT. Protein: CASSGTLNTGELFF.

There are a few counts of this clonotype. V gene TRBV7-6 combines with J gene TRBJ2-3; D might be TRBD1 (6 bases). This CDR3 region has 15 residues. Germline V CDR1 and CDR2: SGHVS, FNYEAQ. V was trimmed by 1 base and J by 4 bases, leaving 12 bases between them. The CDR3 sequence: CASSLETGWPDTQYF. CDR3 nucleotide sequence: TGTGCCAGCAGCTTAGAAACAGGGTGGCCAGATACGCAGTATTTT.

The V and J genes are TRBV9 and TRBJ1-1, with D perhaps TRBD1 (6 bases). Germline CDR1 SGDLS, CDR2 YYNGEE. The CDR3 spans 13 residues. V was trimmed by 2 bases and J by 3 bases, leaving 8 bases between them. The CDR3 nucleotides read TGTGCCAGCAGCGTGAAGGGGGACACTGAAGCTTTCTTT. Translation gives CASSVKGDTEAFF.

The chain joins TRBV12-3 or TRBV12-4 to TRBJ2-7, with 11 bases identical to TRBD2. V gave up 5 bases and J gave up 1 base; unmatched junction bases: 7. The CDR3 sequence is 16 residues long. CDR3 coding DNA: TGTGCCAGCAGTCGCCGACTAGCGGGACGATCCTACGAGCAGTACTTC. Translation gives CASSRRLAGRSYEQYF.

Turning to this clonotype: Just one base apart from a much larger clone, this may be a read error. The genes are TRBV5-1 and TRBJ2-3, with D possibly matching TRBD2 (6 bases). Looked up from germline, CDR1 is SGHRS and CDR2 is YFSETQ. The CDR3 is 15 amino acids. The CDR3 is CSSSFGGASTDTQYF. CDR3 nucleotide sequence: TGCTCCAGCAGCTTCGGGGGAGCTAGCACAGATACGCAGTATTTT.

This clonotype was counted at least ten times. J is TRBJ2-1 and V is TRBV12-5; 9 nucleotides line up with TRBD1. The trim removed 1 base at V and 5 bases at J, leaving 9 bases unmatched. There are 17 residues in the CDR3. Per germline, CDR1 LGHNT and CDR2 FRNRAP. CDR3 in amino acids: CASGLDLGQGVNNEQFF. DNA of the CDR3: TGTGCTAGTGGTTTGGACCTGGGACAGGGAGTTAACAATGAGCAGTTCTTC. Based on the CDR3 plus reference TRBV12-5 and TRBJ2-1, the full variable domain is DARVTQTPRHKVTEMGQEVTMRCQPILGHNTVFWYRQTMMQGLELLAYFRNRAPLDDSGMPKDRFSAEMPDATLATLKIQPSEPRDSAVYFCASGLDLGQGVNNEQFFGPGTRLTVL.

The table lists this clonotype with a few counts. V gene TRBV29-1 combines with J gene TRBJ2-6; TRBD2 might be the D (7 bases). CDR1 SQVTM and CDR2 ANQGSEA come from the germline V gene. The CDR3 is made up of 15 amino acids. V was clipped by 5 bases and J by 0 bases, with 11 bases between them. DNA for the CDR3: TGCAGCGTTAAAGGGGGGGACTCTGGGGCCAACGTCCTGACTTTC. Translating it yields CSVKGGDSGANVLTF.

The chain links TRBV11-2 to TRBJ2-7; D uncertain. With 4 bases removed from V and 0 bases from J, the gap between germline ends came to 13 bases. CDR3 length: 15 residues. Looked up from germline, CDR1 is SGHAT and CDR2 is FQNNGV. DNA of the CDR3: TGTGCCAGCAGCTACGGCCGAATCCTCTCCTACGAGCAGTACTTC. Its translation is CASSYGRILSYEQYF.

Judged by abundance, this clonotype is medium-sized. The chain's CDR3 is CASSLAFSNEQFF. CDR3 bases: TGTGCCAGCAGCTTAGCCTTCTCAAATGAGCAGTTCTTC. The chain couples TRBV7-8 to TRBJ2-1, with unresolved D. Trimming removed 0 bases at V and 7 bases at J, with 7 bases between. Germline V CDR1 and CDR2: SGHVS, FQNEAQ. The CDR3 loop spans 13 amino acids.

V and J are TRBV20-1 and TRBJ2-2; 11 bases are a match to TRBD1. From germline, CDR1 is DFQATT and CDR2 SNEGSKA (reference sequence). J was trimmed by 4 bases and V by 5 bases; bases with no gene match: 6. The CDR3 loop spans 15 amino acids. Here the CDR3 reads CSASGQGAATGELFF. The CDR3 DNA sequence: TGCAGTGCTTCCGGACAGGGGGCGGCCACCGGGGAGCTGTTTTTT.

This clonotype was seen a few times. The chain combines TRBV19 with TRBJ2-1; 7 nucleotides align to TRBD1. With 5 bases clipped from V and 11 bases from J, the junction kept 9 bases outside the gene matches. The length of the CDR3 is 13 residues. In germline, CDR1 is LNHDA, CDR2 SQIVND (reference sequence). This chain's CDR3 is CASSSRDRAKQFF. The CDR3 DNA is TGTGCCAGTAGTTCACGCGACAGGGCAAAGCAGTTCTTC.

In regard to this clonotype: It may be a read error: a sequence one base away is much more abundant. The CDR3 spells CSVAYEMNTEAFF. CDR3 coding DNA: TGCAGCGTTGCTTACGAAATGAACACTGAAGCTTTCTTT. This rearrangement joins TRBV29-1 to TRBJ1-1; D remains unclear. V lost 4 bases and J 0 bases, leaving 9 bases between the germline ends. CDR3 length: 13 residues. CDR1 and CDR2 from the germline V gene are SQVTM and ANQGSEA.

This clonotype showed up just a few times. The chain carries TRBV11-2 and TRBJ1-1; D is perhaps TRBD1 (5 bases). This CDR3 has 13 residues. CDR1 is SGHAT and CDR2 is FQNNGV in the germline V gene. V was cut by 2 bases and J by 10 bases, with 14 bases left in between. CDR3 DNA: TGTGCCAGCAGCTTATCTGAGGCAGGGAGAGCTTTCTTT. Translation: CASSLSEAGRAFF.

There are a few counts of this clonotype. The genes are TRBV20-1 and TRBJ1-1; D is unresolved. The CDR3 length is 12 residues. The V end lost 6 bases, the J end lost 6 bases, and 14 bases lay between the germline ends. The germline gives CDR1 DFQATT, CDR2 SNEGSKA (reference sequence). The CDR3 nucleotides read TGCAGTGCCCCCATAGGGCGGGCTGAAGCTTTCTTT. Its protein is CSAPIGRAEAFF.